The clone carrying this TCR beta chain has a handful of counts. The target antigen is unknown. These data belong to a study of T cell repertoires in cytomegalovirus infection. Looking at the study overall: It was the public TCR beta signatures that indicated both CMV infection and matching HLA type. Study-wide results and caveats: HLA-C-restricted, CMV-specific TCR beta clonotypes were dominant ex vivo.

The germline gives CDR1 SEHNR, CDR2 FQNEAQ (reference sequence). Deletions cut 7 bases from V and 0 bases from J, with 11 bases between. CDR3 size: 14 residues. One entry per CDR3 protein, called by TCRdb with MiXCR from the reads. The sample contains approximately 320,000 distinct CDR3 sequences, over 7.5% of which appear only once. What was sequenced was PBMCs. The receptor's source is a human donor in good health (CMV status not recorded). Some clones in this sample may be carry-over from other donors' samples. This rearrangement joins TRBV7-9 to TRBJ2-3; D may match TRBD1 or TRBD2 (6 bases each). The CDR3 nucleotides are TGTGCCAGCAAGGGGGGATTTAGCACAGATACGCAGTATTTT. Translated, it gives CASKGGFSTDTQYF.